The present TCR beta chain was sequenced within a study of blood T cell repertoires in COVID-19. The CDR3 sequence is 15 residues long. V lost 8 bases to trimming and J lost 0 bases, with 14 bases between them. The germline gives CDR1 SEHNR, CDR2 FQNEAQ (reference sequence). Assay used: immunoSEQ multiplex PCR; TCRdb lists only in-frame clones, some missing. The sample lists under 300,000 clones, about 87% occurring once. This study enrolled people aged roughly 18 to 90 from 20 to 25 US geographic areas. Sequencing used PBMCs or T cells enriched from blood (not recorded which). The chain employs TRBV7-9 and TRBJ1-3; D may be TRBD1 (6 bases). The source is a woman aged 40 to 50 who had been exposed to COVID-19. CDR3 nucleotides: TGTGCCAGCGCCGAAACAGGGTTCTCTGGAAACACCATATATTTT. Amino acids: CASAETGFSGNTIYF. Complete variable domain (other parts from reference TRBV7-9 and TRBJ1-3): DTGVSQNPRHKITKRGQNVTFRCDPISEHNRLYWYRQTLGQGPEFLTYFQNEAQLEKSRLLSDRFSAERPKGSFSTLEIQRTEQGDSAMYLCASAETGFSGNTIYFGEGSWLTVV.